This TCR beta chain was found in a study of cytomegalovirus exposure and HLA in healthy donors (dated by TCRdb to 2015 to 2018). Study-level background: The 500 to 700 repertoires of the first cohort and the approximately 130 validation repertoires were produced on the same platform, according to a later analysis. The aim of the study was to test whether cataloging public T cell receptors could identify signatures of past pathogen exposure. A separate validation cohort of roughly 120 different subjects was used in addition to the roughly 620-subject first cohort. The study combined high-throughput TCR immunosequencing, statistical association of individual TCRs with disease status, and machine learning to predict cytomegalovirus infection status.

Taken from the germline V gene, the CDR1 and CDR2 loops are MGHDK and SYGVNS. V gives up 5 bases and J gives up 5 bases, and the segment between their germline ends measures 15 bases. The CDR3 sequence holds 14 residues, the cysteine and phenylalanine included. Only the CDR3 portion is preserved as DNA: 42 bases, with reading frame beginning at the first base. Study-level results and caveats: The study listed around 160 TCR beta chains as associated with cytomegalovirus. The authors suggested that the approach could potentially be extended to other disease states and immunological phenotypes. Subsequent analysis determined that TCRs grouped into clusters in the first cohort also showed a tendency toward co-occurrence across the 120 validation repertoires, and 85% to 95% of cluster scores exceeded 0. Most TCR sequences were seen in very few donors, while some public TCRs were found in many individuals. All 110 or so repertoires were used to score co-occurrence in the validation cohort in a later analysis, because that analysis had no HLA typing for the cohort. In vitro tests confirmed that a few of the cytomegalovirus-associated TCR beta chains recognize cytomegalovirus antigens. The classifier was reported to diagnose cytomegalovirus status with high specificity and sensitivity in both the original and validation cohorts.

Donors formed part of the validation cohort, which comprised fewer than 150 subjects and was distinct from the first cohort of several hundred subjects. Note on this clone: Its recognized antigen is unknown. No much larger clone is present one base from it, and per-base qualities are unavailable.

Library construction relied on the immunoSEQ multiplex PCR assay. The original pipeline was this. A statistical classification framework was developed to diagnose cytomegalovirus status using the catalog of TCR beta chain sequences. Here the immuneACCESS table is served through TCRdb, limited to in-frame sequences with V and J called. Missing clones are a known gap in these copies; in checked studies unresolved V genes cover under half, and the rest lacks a known reason. For V, J and clone size, that table is used; D and trimming come from the DNA. This sample has about 86,000 clones in its table, and roughly 93% of those were observed once. 0.67% of the sample is in the top ten clones.

Material: PBMCs. This clonotype was sampled from a young man in good health and CMV-seronegative. The chain joins TRBV25-1 to TRBJ1-2, with a weak D call of TRBD1 (5 bases match). The CDR3 in this case is CASSKEGRKYGYTF. The DNA is as follows: TGTGCCAGCAGTAAAGAGGGGAGGAAGTATGGCTACACCTTC.